Below are 3 T cell receptor beta chains sequenced from a single sample in a study of Graves' ophthalmopathy and Graves' hyperthyroidism. RNA transcripts yielded amplified TCR beta CDR3 regions. Second-round multiplex PCR followed a first-round RT-PCR using HTBI primers. One entry per CDR3 protein results from TCRdb running MiXCR on the multiplex PCR reads. The table has roughly 400,000 distinct CDR3 sequences, 17% seen once. The specimen sequenced was peripheral blood. The receptors come from an adult woman with stable Graves' hyperthyroidism.

This clonotype was observed a few times. The chain recombines TRBV6-2 or TRBV6-3 with TRBJ2-3; TRBD1 might be the D (6 bases). Germline V gives CDR1 MNHEY, CDR2 SVGEGT. V gave up 6 bases and J gave up 0 bases, with 22 bases separating them. The CDR3 sequence is 18 residues long. In nucleotides, the CDR3 is TGTGCCAGCAGACCCTCCCGGTGGGACATTACTAGCACAGATACGCAGTATTTT. Encoded protein: CASRPSRWDITSTDTQYF.

The chain joins TRBV6-1 to TRBJ1-1; D not certain. The CDR3 consists of 13 residues. Looked up from germline, CDR1 is MNHNS and CDR2 is SASEGT. With 4 bases removed from V and 1 base from J, the gap between germline ends came to 7 bases. The CDR3 region has the DNA TGTGCCAGCAGTGGGTATGGGAACACTGAAGCTTTCTTT. It is translated as CASSGYGNTEAFF.

There are many counts of this clonotype. The rearrangement joins TRBV18 to TRBJ2-5; weak D call: TRBD2 (6 bases). Germline V CDR1 and CDR2: KGHSH, LQKENI. CDR3 length: 13 residues. V gave up 3 bases and J gave up 2 bases, with 7 bases separating them. CDR3 loop: CASSPAGQETQYF. The CDR3 DNA is TGTGCCAGCTCACCCGCGGGACAAGAGACCCAGTACTTC.